The 14 T cell receptor beta chains reported below all come from one sample, sequenced in a study of T cells in Graves' hyperthyroidism and ophthalmopathy. Regions amplified from RNA transcripts were the TCR beta CDR3 regions. When the TCR CDR3 underwent first-round RT-PCR, the HTBI primer set was used. TCRdb independently ran MiXCR on the multiplex PCR reads; one entry per CDR3 protein. The sample contains some 560,000 distinct CDR3 sequences, about 15% of which appear only once. What was sequenced was blood. The source of these receptors is a woman in her twenties or thirties with Graves' hyperthyroidism.

This chain links TRBV15 with TRBJ2-2, with 8 bases identical to TRBD2. The CDR3 covers 14 residues. The V gene end was trimmed by 0 bases and the J gene end by 6 bases; junction bases not matched to a gene: 0. Germline assignment: CDR1 LNHNV and CDR2 YYDKDF (reference sequence). CDR3 sequence (DNA): TGTGCCACCAGCAGAGAACTAGCGGCCGGGGAGCTGTTTTTT. Translation: CATSRELAAGELFF.

CDR3 nucleotide sequence: TGTGCCAGCAGTTACGACATGTACAATGAGCAGTTCTTC. This gives the protein CASSYDMYNEQFF. This chain links TRBV6-5 with TRBJ2-1; the D is unclear. The V gene's germline CDR1 is MNHEY and CDR2 SVGAGI. V shed 2 bases and J shed 4 bases, with 6 bases lying between them. The CDR3 runs 13 residues.

The rearrangement links TRBV19 to TRBJ2-6; a weak D match, TRBD1 (6 bases). V shed 0 bases and J shed 4 bases, with 10 bases lying between them. The CDR3 sequence is 16 residues long. Germline V gene data show CDR1 as LNHDA and CDR2 as SQIVND (reference sequence). In DNA form, the CDR3 reads TGTGCCAGTAGTATAGATCAGGGGAGCGGGGCCAACGTCCTGACTTTC. It codes for CASSIDQGSGANVLTF.

This chain uses TRBV4-1 with TRBJ2-1; TRBD2 matches at 8 bases. V shed 0 bases, J shed 3 bases, and the junction held 4 bases outside the gene matches. Germline values: CDR1 MGHRA, CDR2 YSYEKL. The CDR3 length is 16 residues. The CDR3 sequence is CASSQDGSGDYNEQFF. CDR3 in DNA: TGCGCCAGCAGCCAAGATGGTAGCGGGGACTACAATGAGCAGTTCTTC.

About this clonotype: A read error may be the cause here, since a much bigger clone is one base away. The rearrangement uses TRBV3-1 and TRBJ2-5; D is uncertain. This CDR3 is 11 amino acids long. The germline V gene encodes CDR1 LGHDT and CDR2 YNNKEL (reference sequence). CDR3 DNA: TGTGCCAGCAGTGGATTGGAGACCCAGTGCTTC. Protein sequence: CASSGLETQCF.

In this sample, this clonotype turned up a few times. One end of the junction fails to match germline, which may point to a read error. CDR3 in DNA: TGTGCCTGCAGCCGTTGGGGTTCCTACAATGAGCAGTTCTTC. This codes for CACSRWGSYNEQFF. This chain joins TRBV11-3 and TRBJ2-1; D gene uncertain. The CDR3 extends over 14 amino acids. Looked up from germline, CDR1 is SGHNT and CDR2 is YENEEA.

This clonotype was seen a few times. The chain links TRBV19 to TRBJ2-5, with D uncertain. Trimming stripped 8 bases from V and 2 bases from J, with 18 bases between. CDR3 length: 15 residues. Germline V gene data show CDR1 as LNHDA and CDR2 as SQIVND (reference sequence). CDR3 loop: CASRTTNSNQETQYF. The CDR3 DNA reads TGTGCCAGTCGAACCACAAACAGTAATCAAGAGACCCAGTACTTC.

This clonotype was seen a few times. The chain recombines TRBV2 with TRBJ2-7, with TRBD2 identical over 12 bases. Trimming took 8 bases from V and 5 from J; bases not matched to a gene: 4. Germline CDR1 and CDR2: SNHLY and FYNNEI. The CDR3 spans 13 residues. As DNA, the CDR3 is TGTGCCAGCCGGACTAGCGGGACCCACGAGCAGTACTTC. It encodes CASRTSGTHEQYF.

This clonotype was counted many times. The rearrangement uses TRBV6-1 and TRBJ2-3; the match to TRBD1 covers 8 bases. CDR1 is MNHNS, CDR2 SASEGT, per germline. J lost 1 base, V lost 2 bases, and 2 bases had no gene match. The CDR3 consists of 15 residues. In DNA form, the CDR3 reads TGTGCCAGCAGTGAAAAGACAGGGGGCACAGATACGCAGTATTTT. Protein sequence: CASSEKTGGTDTQYF.

In this sample, this clonotype turned up a few times. The chain carries TRBV6-1 and TRBJ2-2; D remains ambiguous. Trimming removed 5 bases from V and 8 bases from J, with 18 bases in between. This CDR3 region has 15 residues. Per germline, CDR1 MNHNS and CDR2 SASEGT. CDR3 sequence reads: CASSTPGRNRGELFF. CDR3 in DNA: TGTGCCAGCAGTACCCCTGGTAGGAACCGAGGGGAGCTGTTTTTT.

This clonotype has a handful of counts. The V gene is TRBV7-6, the J gene TRBJ2-2, with 8 positions matching TRBD2. The junction had 5 bases not matched to a gene; V was cut back by 1 base and J by 7 bases. From germline, CDR1 is SGHVS and CDR2 FNYEAQ. This CDR3 comprises 15 residues. The CDR3 here is CASSLDISGIGELFF. CDR3 DNA: TGTGCCAGCAGCTTAGATATTAGCGGGATCGGGGAGCTGTTTTTT.

This clonotype was seen at least ten times. This chain connects TRBV24-1 to TRBJ2-5; 9 bases are a match to TRBD1. CDR1 is KGHDR and CDR2 is SFDVKD in the germline V gene. The trim removed 3 bases at V and 5 bases at J, leaving 9 bases unmatched. This CDR3 comprises 16 residues. CDR3 residues: CATSDTGTGYRETQYF. The CDR3 nucleotides are TGTGCCACCAGTGATACCGGGACAGGGTACCGGGAGACCCAGTACTTC.

This clonotype has ten or more counts. The chain carries TRBV2 and TRBJ2-6; TRBD1 matches 7 bases. J was trimmed by 0 bases and V by 6 bases; bases with no gene match: 5. This CDR3 has 16 amino acids. Looked up from germline, CDR1 is SNHLY and CDR2 is FYNNEI. CDR3 loop: CASSRSGGSGANVLTF. CDR3 DNA: TGTGCCAGCAGCCGGTCAGGGGGCTCTGGGGCCAACGTCCTGACTTTC.

At least ten counts were recorded for this clonotype. The chain carries TRBV20-1 and TRBJ2-7, with 12 bases aligning to TRBD1. Looked up from germline, CDR1 is DFQATT and CDR2 is SNEGSKA (reference sequence). V shed 1 base, J shed 7 bases, and the junction held 17 bases outside the gene matches. The CDR3 has 18 residues. Here the CDR3 reads CSARVSGTGGTILGEQYF. CDR3 coding DNA: TGCAGTGCTAGAGTAAGCGGGACAGGGGGCACGATTCTGGGGGAGCAGTACTTC.